The present TCR beta chain was sequenced within a study of graft-versus-host responses after intestinal transplantation. Across the whole study: Every recipient underwent anti-thymocyte globulin induction, then tacrolimus and steroids for approximately three years.

CDR1 MDHEN and CDR2 SYDVKM come from the germline V gene. V lost 8 bases and J lost 6, with 11 bases in between. The CDR3 contains 11 residues. The data were produced by immunoSEQ multiplex PCR, yet TCRdb's version contains in-frame clones alone and is incomplete. The sample contains some 22,000 clones, around 56% of which appear only once. The input for sequencing was alloreactive CD4+ T cells from a mixed lymphocyte reaction culture, taken before intestinal transplant. Subset reported: CFSE-low proliferating T cells sorted from roughly six-day pre-transplant mixed lymphocyte reaction (GvH or HvG direction). This chain connects TRBV28 to TRBJ2-7, with a possible D match to TRBD1 (5 bases). The receptor's source is a human patient who received an intestinal transplant. This chain's CDR3 is CASQGFAEQYF. CDR3 DNA: TGTGCCAGCCAGGGTTTTGCCGAGCAGTACTTC.